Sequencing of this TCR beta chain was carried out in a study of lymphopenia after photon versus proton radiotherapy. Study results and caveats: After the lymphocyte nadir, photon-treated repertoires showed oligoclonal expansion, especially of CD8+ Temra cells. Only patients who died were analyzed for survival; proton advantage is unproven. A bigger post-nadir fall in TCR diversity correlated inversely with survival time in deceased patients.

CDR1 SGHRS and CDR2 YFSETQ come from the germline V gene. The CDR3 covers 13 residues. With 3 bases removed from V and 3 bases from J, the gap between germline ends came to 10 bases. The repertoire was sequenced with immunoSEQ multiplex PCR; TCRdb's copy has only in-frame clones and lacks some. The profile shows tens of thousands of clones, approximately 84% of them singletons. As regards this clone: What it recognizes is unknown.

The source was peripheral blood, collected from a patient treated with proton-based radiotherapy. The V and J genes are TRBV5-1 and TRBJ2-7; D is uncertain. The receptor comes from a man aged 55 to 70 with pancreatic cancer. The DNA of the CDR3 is TGCGCCAGCAGCTCAGACACCTACTACGAGCAGTACTTC. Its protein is CASSSDTYYEQYF.